The entry below gives a single TCR beta chain sequence along with its context. The data were taken from a study of OX40 agonist ivuxolimab in advanced cancers. Germline CDR1 and CDR2: SQVTM and ANQGSEA. This CDR3 is built from 14 residues. The trim removed 6 bases at V and 9 bases at J, leaving 11 bases unmatched. Method: immunoSEQ multiplex PCR; TCRdb's copy keeps in-frame clones and lacks some. This sample has some 78,000 clones, with about 85% found just once. The study sampled blood at baseline, cycle 4 day 1, and cycle 7 day 1. The specimen comprised CD4+ or CD8+ T cells sorted from blood, sampled in a trial of the OX40 agonist ivuxolimab. The origin of this receptor is an adult with an advanced solid tumor such as melanoma, head and neck, liver or kidney cancer. The chain recombines TRBV29-1 with TRBJ2-1, with 10 nucleotides matching TRBD2. The CDR3 DNA reads TGCAGCGTCGGATCGAGCGGGAGGGGTGGTGAGCAGTTCTTC. Its protein is CSVGSSGRGGEQFF.